This T cell receptor beta chain is drawn from a study of CD8+CD57+ T cells in acquired aplastic anemia. About the research overall: Each DNA sample taken from sorted CD4+ and CD8+ cells came to roughly 3.5 ug on average. Study results and caveats: Researchers reported that CD8+ Simpson's diversity was not significantly different in patients versus controls. Shared by patients and controls, some 29 CD8+ CDR3s were abundant in patients.

This clonotype has just a few counts. The antigen is undetermined. Genomic DNA constituted the template upon which TCR beta VDJ and CDR3 profiling was performed. One entry per CDR3 protein, called by TCRdb with MiXCR from the reads. The sample contains 300,000 or so distinct CDR3 sequences, approximately 57% of which appear only once. Only patients with CD8+CD57+ cell expansion on flow cytometry were chosen for sequencing. CDR1 is LNHNV, CDR2 YYDKDF, per germline (reference sequence). The CDR3 is made up of 16 amino acids. The junction had 9 bases not matched to a gene; V was cut back by 0 bases and J by 4 bases.

The source is a human donor with aplastic anemia. Sequencing was done on a sample of sorted CD4+, CD8+, or CD8+CD57+ T cells (not recorded which) from PBMCs. The rearrangement uses TRBV15 and TRBJ2-7, with 7 nucleotides matching TRBD1. CDR3 DNA sequence: TGTGCCACCAGCAGAGATTTCTCGACAGGGAAGTACGAGCAGTACTTC. It codes for CATSRDFSTGKYEQYF.